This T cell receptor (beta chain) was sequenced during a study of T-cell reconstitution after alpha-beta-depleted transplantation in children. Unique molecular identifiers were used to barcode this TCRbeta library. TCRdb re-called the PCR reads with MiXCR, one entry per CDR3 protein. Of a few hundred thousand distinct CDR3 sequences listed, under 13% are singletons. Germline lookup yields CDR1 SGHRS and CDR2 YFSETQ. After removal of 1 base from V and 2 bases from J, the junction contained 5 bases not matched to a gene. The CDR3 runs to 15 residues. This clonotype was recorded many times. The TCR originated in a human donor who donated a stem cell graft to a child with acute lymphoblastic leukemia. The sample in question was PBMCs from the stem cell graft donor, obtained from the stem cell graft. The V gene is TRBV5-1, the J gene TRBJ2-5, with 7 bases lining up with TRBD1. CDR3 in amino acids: CASSLTPGGQETQYF. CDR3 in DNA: TGCGCCAGCAGCTTGACGCCAGGGGGTCAAGAGACCCAGTACTTC.